This T cell receptor beta chain was documented in a study of cytomegalovirus exposure and HLA in healthy donors. Primers for the PCR totalled 60 Vbeta and 13 Jbeta. Assay used: immunoSEQ multiplex PCR; TCRdb lists only in-frame clones, some missing. Of some 130,000 clones in the sample, around three quarters were seen once. CDR1 and CDR2 (germline): MNHEY, SVGAGI. With 5 bases clipped from V and 3 bases from J, the junction kept 2 bases outside the gene matches. CDR3 length: 14 residues. The receptor was derived from a man aged 25-45 years in good health and CMV-seronegative. The sample was PBMCs. This chain joins TRBV6-5 and TRBJ2-5; 11 nucleotides match TRBD2. The CDR3 nucleotides are TGTGCCAGCAGTCCACTAGCGGGAGAAGAGACCCAGTACTTC. This codes for CASSPLAGEETQYF.